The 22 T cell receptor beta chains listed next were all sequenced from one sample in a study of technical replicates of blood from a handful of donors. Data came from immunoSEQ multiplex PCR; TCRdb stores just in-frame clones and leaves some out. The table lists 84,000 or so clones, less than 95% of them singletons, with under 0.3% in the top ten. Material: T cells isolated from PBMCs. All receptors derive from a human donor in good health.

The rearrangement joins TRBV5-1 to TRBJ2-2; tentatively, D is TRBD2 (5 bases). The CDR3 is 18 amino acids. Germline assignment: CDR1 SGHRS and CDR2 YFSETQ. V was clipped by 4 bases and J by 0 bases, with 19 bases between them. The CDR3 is CASSLGYGKRSNTGELFF. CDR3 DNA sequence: TGCGCCAGCAGCCTGGGGTACGGGAAGCGCTCGAACACCGGGGAGCTGTTTTTT.

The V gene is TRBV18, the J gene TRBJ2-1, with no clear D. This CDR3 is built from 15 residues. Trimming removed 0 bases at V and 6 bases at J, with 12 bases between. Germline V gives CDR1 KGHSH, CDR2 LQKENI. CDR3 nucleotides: TGTGCCAGCTCACCACCAAATCACTCTCTCAATGAGCAGTTCTTC. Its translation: CASSPPNHSLNEQFF.

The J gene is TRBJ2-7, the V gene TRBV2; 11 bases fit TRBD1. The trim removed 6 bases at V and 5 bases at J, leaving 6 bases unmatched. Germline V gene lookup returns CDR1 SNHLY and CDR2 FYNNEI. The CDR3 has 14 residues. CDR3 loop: CASSGQGARHEQYF. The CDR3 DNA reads TGTGCCAGCAGCGGACAGGGGGCGCGACACGAGCAGTACTTC.

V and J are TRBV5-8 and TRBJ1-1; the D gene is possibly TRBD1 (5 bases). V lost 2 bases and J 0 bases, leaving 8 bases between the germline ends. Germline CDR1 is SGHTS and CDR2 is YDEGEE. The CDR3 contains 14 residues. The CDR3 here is CASSLGVMNTEAFF. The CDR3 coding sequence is TGTGCCAGCAGCTTAGGGGTCATGAACACTGAAGCTTTCTTT.

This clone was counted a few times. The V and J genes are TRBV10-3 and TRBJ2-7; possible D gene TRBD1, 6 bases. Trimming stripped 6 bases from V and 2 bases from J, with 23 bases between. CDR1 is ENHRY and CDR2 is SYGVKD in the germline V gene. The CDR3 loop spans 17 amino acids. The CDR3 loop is CAIRGIPQGSTTYEQYF. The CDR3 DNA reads TGTGCCATCAGAGGGATTCCACAGGGTTCCACAACCTACGAGCAGTACTTC.

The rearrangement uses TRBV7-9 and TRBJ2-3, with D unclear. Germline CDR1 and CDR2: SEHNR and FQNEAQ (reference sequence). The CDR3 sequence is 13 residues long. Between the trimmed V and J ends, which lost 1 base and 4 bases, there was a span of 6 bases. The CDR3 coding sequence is TGTGCCAGCAGCTTAGGAACTCCAGATACGCAGTATTTT. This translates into CASSLGTPDTQYF. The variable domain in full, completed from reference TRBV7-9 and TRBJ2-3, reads DTGVSQNPRHKITKRGQNVTFRCDPISEHNRLYWYRQTLGQGPEFLTYFQNEAQLEKSRLLSDRFSAERPKGSFSTLEIQRTEQGDSAMYLCASSLGTPDTQYFGPGTRLTVL.

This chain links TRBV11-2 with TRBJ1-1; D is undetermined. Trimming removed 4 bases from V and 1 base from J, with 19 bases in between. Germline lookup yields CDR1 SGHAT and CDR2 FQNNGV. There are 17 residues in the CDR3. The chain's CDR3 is CASSSKRVAGRNTEAFF. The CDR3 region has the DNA TGTGCCAGCAGCTCCAAAAGGGTGGCGGGTAGGAACACTGAAGCTTTCTTT.

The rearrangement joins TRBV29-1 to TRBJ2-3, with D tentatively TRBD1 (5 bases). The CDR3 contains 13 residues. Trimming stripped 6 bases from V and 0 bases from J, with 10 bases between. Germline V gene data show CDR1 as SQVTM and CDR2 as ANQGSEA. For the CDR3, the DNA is TGCAGCGTATGGACACCTAGCACAGATACGCAGTATTTT. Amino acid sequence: CSVWTPSTDTQYF.

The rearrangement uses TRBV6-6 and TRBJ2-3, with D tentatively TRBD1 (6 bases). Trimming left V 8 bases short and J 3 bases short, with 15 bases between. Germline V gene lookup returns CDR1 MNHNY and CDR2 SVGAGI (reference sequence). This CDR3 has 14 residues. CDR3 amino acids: CASLRDMGTDTQYF. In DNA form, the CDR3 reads TGTGCCAGCCTCCGGGACATGGGTACAGATACGCAGTATTTT.

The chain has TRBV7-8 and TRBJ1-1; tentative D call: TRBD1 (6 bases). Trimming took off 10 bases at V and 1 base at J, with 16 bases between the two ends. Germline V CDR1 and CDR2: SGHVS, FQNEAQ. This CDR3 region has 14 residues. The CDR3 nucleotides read TGTGCCACATCGCCGGGACACCAGAACACTGAAGCTTTCTTT. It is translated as CATSPGHQNTEAFF.

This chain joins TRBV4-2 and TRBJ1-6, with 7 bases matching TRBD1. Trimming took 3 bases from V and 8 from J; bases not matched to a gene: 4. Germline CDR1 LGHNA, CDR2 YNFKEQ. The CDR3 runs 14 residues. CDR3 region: CASSQADRDSPLHF. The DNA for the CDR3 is TGTGCCAGCAGCCAGGCAGACAGGGATTCACCCCTCCACTTT.

The DNA for the CDR3 is TGTGCCAGTAGTATGGAACAGTGGCAGGGGTTCTCTGGGGCCAACGTCCTGACTTTC. This encodes CASSMEQWQGFSGANVLTF. This sequence joins TRBV19 and TRBJ2-6; tentatively, D is TRBD1 (6 bases). Trimming pared 3 bases from V and 0 bases from J, leaving 18 bases between. The CDR3 contains 19 residues. Germline values: CDR1 LNHDA, CDR2 SQIVND (reference sequence).

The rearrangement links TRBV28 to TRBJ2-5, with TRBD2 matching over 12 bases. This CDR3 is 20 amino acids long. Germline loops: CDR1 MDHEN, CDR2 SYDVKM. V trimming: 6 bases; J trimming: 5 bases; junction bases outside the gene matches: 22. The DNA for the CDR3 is TGTGCCAGCAGCCTCCGCGCGTGGGCTAGCGGGAGGGTAACGGGGGAGACCCAGTACTTC. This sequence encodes CASSLRAWASGRVTGETQYF.

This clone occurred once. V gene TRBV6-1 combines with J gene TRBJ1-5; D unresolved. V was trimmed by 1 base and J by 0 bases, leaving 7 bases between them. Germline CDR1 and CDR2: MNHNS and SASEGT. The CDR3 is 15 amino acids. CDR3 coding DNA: TGTGCCAGCAGTGAAGAGAGATATAGCAATCAGCCCCAGCATTTT. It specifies CASSEERYSNQPQHF.

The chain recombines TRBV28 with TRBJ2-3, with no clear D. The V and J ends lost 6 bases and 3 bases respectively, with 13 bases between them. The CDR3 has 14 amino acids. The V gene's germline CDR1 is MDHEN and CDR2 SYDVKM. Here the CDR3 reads CASSPTVRTDTQYF. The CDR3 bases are TGTGCCAGCAGCCCTACTGTACGGACAGATACGCAGTATTTT.

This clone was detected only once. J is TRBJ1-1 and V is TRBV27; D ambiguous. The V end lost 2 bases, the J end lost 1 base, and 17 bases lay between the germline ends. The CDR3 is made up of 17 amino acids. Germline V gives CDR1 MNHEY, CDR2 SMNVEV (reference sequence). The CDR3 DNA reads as TGTGCCAGCAGTTTAGAGGCGGCGCGGGTACCGAACACTGAAGCTTTCTTT. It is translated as CASSLEAARVPNTEAFF.

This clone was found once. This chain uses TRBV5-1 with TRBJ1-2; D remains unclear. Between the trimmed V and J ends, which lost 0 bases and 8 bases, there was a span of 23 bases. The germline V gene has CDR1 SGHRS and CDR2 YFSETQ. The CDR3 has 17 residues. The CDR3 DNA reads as TGCGCCAGCAGCTTGGTTGTGCCCCAAGCAGGTTTGGAAGGCTACACCTTC. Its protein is CASSLVVPQAGLEGYTF.

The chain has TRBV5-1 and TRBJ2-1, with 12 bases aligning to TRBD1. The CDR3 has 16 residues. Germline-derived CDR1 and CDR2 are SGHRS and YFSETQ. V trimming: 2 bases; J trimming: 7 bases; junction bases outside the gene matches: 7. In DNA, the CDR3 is TGCGCCAGCAGCTTTCTAGGGACAGGGGGCCGGAATGAGCAGTTCTTC. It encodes CASSFLGTGGRNEQFF. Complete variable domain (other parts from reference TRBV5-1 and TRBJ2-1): KAGVTQTPRYLIKTRGQQVTLSCSPISGHRSVSWYQQTPGQGLQFLFEYFSETQRNKGNFPGRFSGRQFSNSRSEMNVSTLELGDSALYLCASSFLGTGGRNEQFFGPGTRLTVL.

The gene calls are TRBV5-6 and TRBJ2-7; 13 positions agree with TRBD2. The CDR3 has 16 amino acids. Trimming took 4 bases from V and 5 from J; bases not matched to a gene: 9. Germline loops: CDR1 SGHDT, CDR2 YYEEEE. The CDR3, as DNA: TGTGCCAGCAGCCACCCAAAACTAGCGGGAGGGAACGAGCAGTACTTC. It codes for CASSHPKLAGGNEQYF.

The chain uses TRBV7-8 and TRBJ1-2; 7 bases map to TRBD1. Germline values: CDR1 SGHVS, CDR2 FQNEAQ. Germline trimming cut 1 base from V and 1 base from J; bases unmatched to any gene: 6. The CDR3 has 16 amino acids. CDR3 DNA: TGTGCCAGCAGCTTAGGGGGACAGTCTCTTAACTATGGCTACACCTTC. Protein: CASSLGGQSLNYGYTF.

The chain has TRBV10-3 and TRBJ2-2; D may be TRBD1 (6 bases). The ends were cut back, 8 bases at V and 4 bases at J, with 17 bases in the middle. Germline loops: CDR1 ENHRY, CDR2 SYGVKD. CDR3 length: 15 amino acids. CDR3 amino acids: CAIAMVRGGTGELFF. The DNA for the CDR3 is TGTGCCATCGCGATGGTTCGAGGGGGCACCGGGGAGCTGTTTTTT.

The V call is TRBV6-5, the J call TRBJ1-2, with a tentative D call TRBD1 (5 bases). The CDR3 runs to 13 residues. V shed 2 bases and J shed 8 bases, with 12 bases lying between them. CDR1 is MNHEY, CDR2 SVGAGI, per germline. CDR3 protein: CASSYRGSEGYTF. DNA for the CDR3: TGTGCCAGCAGTTACAGGGGATCGGAGGGCTACACCTTC.